What follows are 22 T cell receptor beta chains derived from one specimen sequenced in a study of chemoradiotherapy in HPV16-positive cancers. The assay was immunoSEQ multiplex PCR, and TCRdb's table has in-frame clones only and misses some. The repertoire holds about 7,000 clones, around nine tenths seen once, with about 4% in the top ten. Sample collection was performed from a patient who underwent chemoradiotherapy. Receptors were obtained from a human donor with HPV-associated anogenital cancer.

The rearrangement links TRBV7-2 to TRBJ2-1; D possibly corresponds to TRBD1 (5 bases). This CDR3 comprises 15 residues. Germline V gives CDR1 SGHTA, CDR2 FQGNSA. The V end lost 5 bases, the J end lost 9 bases, and 20 bases lay between the germline ends. The CDR3 spells CASSLRVTDQGEQFF. The DNA for the CDR3 is TGTGCCAGCAGCCTTAGGGTTACAGACCAGGGTGAGCAGTTCTTC.

This clone has more than one count but fewer than ten. The chain carries TRBV5-1 and TRBJ2-7; D unresolved. The CDR3 totals 15 residues. Per germline, CDR1 SGHRS and CDR2 YFSETQ. Trimming stripped 0 bases from V and 7 bases from J, with 17 bases between. CDR3 protein: CASSLAGGPGAEQYF. As DNA, the CDR3 is TGCGCCAGCAGCTTGGCCGGCGGACCAGGAGCGGAGCAGTACTTC.

V gene TRBV30 combines with J gene TRBJ2-6, with TRBD1 matching over 8 bases. CDR1 is GTSNPN and CDR2 is SVGIG in the germline V gene (reference sequence). The CDR3 is 15 amino acids. V trimming: 2 bases; J trimming: 2 bases; junction bases outside the gene matches: 2. CDR3 loop: CAWSTGQAGANVLTF. The DNA for the CDR3 is TGTGCCTGGAGTACGGGACAGGCTGGGGCCAACGTCCTGACTTTC.

This chain connects TRBV5-1 to TRBJ2-3; a weak D match, TRBD1 (6 bases). V lost 4 bases to trimming and J lost 2 bases, with 14 bases between them. CDR1 SGHRS and CDR2 YFSETQ come from the germline V gene. The CDR3 spans 15 residues. In DNA, the CDR3 is TGCGCCAGCAGCATCGGGACACCTCTCACAGATACGCAGTATTTT. As protein: CASSIGTPLTDTQYF.

This sequence joins TRBV6-1 and TRBJ1-1; no definite D call. This CDR3 region has 13 residues. V gave up 4 bases and J gave up 0 bases, with 6 bases separating them. Looked up from germline, CDR1 is MNHNS and CDR2 is SASEGT. Here the CDR3 reads CASSASMNTEAFF. CDR3 sequence (DNA): TGTGCCAGCAGTGCCTCAATGAACACTGAAGCTTTCTTT.

The sample holds a few counts of this clone. This chain connects TRBV7-6 to TRBJ2-1; D is possibly TRBD1 (6 bases). This CDR3 is built from 17 residues. Germline CDR1 reads SGHVS; CDR2 reads FNYEAQ. V lost 0 bases and J lost 2, with 14 bases in between. The CDR3 here is CASSLAPVGDTYNEQFF. CDR3 bases: TGTGCCAGCAGCTTAGCGCCAGTGGGGGACACCTACAATGAGCAGTTCTTC.

The J gene is TRBJ2-7, the V gene TRBV5-1; D may correspond to TRBD1 or TRBD2 (5 bases each). Germline V lookup: CDR1 SGHRS, CDR2 YFSETQ. This CDR3 has 13 residues. V lost 4 bases, J lost 2 bases, and 10 bases lay in between. CDR3 region: CASSEGQAYEQYF. The CDR3 DNA is TGCGCCAGCAGCGAGGGGCAAGCCTACGAGCAGTACTTC.

The CDR3 region has the DNA TGTGCCAGTAGCAAACAGGGGGCTGGGGCCAACGTCCTGACTTTC. Protein sequence: CASSKQGAGANVLTF. This rearrangement joins TRBV19 to TRBJ2-6; 8 bases align to TRBD1. The CDR3 totals 15 residues. The ends lost 6 bases at V and 2 bases at J; junction bases unmatched: 3. CDR1 and CDR2 from the germline V gene are LNHDA and SQIVND (reference sequence).

The V and J genes are TRBV21-1 and TRBJ2-7; TRBD1 is taken as the D call from the table, unchecked against the DNA. TRBV21-1 is a documented pseudogene. CDR3 length: 19 amino acids. CDR3 DNA: TGTGCCAGCAGCAAAGGTACCGGGACAGGGGCATGTTTGGGCTACGAGCAGTACTTC. Protein sequence: CASSKGTGTGACLGYEQYF.

V is TRBV5-6 and J is TRBJ1-6, with D perhaps matching TRBD1 (5 bases). This CDR3 has 16 amino acids. Germline V gene data show CDR1 as SGHDT and CDR2 as YYEEEE. Trimming stripped 4 bases from V and 0 bases from J, with 11 bases between. The CDR3 bases are TGTGCCAGCAGCGGGGGGTTTAGCTCCTATAATTCACCCCTCCACTTT. Protein: CASSGGFSSYNSPLHF.

This sequence joins TRBV7-8 and TRBJ2-5; perhaps TRBD1 as D (6 bases). V gave up 7 bases and J gave up 2 bases, with 11 bases separating them. The CDR3 spans 13 residues. Germline V lookup: CDR1 SGHVS, CDR2 FQNEAQ. CDR3 in DNA: TGTGCCAGCATCAGGGGCTTACAAGAGACCCAGTACTTC. Translating it yields CASIRGLQETQYF.

The chain is built from TRBV20-1 and TRBJ2-5, with D unclear. CDR3 length equals 10 residues. In germline, CDR1 is DFQATT, CDR2 SNEGSKA (reference sequence). V lost 2 bases, J lost 5 bases, and 3 bases lay in between. The CDR3 sequence: CSARRETQYF. The CDR3 DNA is TGCAGTGCTAGAAGGGAGACCCAGTACTTC.

The chain combines TRBV11-3 with TRBJ2-2, with no clear D. In germline, CDR1 is SGHNT, CDR2 YENEEA. With 4 bases removed from V and 1 base from J, the gap between germline ends came to 7 bases. There are 14 residues in the CDR3. CDR3 residues: CASSSTENTGELFF. The CDR3 DNA follows: TGTGCCAGCAGCTCCACAGAGAACACCGGGGAGCTGTTTTTT.

This chain uses TRBV9 with TRBJ1-6; TRBD1 aligns across 7 bases. Germline trimming cut 4 bases from V and 6 bases from J; bases unmatched to any gene: 1. This CDR3 comprises 13 residues. The V gene's germline CDR1 is SGDLS and CDR2 YYNGEE. In DNA form, the CDR3 reads TGTGCCAGCAGCTGGGACAGTAATTCACCCCTCCACTTT. This sequence encodes CASSWDSNSPLHF.

This chain uses TRBV7-6 with TRBJ2-1, with TRBD2 as a possible D gene (6 bases). The germline V gene encodes CDR1 SGHVS and CDR2 FNYEAQ. V dropped 3 bases and J dropped 1 base, with 10 bases sitting between them. The CDR3 has 15 residues. The DNA for the CDR3 is TGTGCCAGCAGCTTGGCGGGAAGATCCTACAATGAGCAGTTCTTC. Protein product: CASSLAGRSYNEQFF.

Only a few counts were recorded for this clone. The V call is TRBV11-3, the J call TRBJ1-4; D is unresolved. V was cut by 5 bases and J by 4 bases, with 14 bases left in between. Germline V gene sequence: CDR1 SGHNT, CDR2 YENEEA. CDR3 length: 15 residues. Here the CDR3 DNA reads TGTGCCAGCAGCGCAGAGAACGGATATAATGAAAAACTGTTTTTT. Protein sequence: CASSAENGYNEKLFF.

V and J are TRBV19 and TRBJ1-1; 8 nucleotides line up with TRBD1. CDR1 and CDR2 (germline): LNHDA, SQIVND (reference sequence). The CDR3 sequence is 16 residues long. The V and J ends lost 7 bases and 1 base, in that order; junction bases with no gene match: 11. CDR3 protein: CASTVYPGTGNTEAFF. DNA of the CDR3: TGTGCCAGTACCGTCTATCCCGGGACAGGGAACACTGAAGCTTTCTTT.

This chain joins TRBV21-1 and TRBJ2-1. TRBV21-1 represents a pseudogene. The CDR3 contains 14 residues. Here the CDR3 reads CASSKGPTYNEQFF. Here the CDR3 DNA reads TGTGCCAGCAGCAAGGGTCCCACTTACAATGAGCAGTTCTTC.

This clone is a singleton in its sample. This rearrangement joins TRBV18 to TRBJ1-2, with a possible D match to TRBD1 (6 bases). CDR1 is KGHSH and CDR2 is LQKENI in the germline V gene. The CDR3 is 15 residues long. The V gene lost 0 bases and the J gene lost 7 bases, with 15 bases spanning the gap. The CDR3 loop is CASSPPSGGIGGYTF. In DNA, the CDR3 is TGTGCCAGCTCACCACCTTCCGGGGGCATTGGTGGCTACACCTTC.

The CDR3 DNA reads as TGTGCCAGCAGCTTAGGAGCCATAGCGGGGGGGAACAATGAGCAGTTCTTC. This codes for CASSLGAIAGGNNEQFF. This chain links TRBV11-3 with TRBJ2-1; TRBD2 matches 11 bases. The CDR3 length is 17 residues. In germline, CDR1 is SGHNT, CDR2 YENEEA. The trim removed 1 base at V and 5 bases at J, leaving 7 bases unmatched. Filled out from reference TRBV11-3 and TRBJ2-1, the complete variable domain reads EAGVVQSPRYKIIEKKQPVAFWCNPISGHNTLYWYLQNLGQGPELLIRYENEEAVDDSQLPKDRFSAERLKGVDSTLKIQPAELGDSAVYLCASSLGAIAGGNNEQFFGPGTRLTVL.

The chain joins TRBV19 to TRBJ2-7, with TRBD1 identical over 7 bases. There are 15 residues in the CDR3. V lost 5 bases to trimming and J lost 0 bases; unmatched junction nucleotides: 7. Per the germline V gene, CDR1 is LNHDA and CDR2 is SQIVND (reference sequence). CDR3 residues: CASSVGQRSSYEQYF. CDR3 nucleotide sequence: TGTGCCAGTAGTGTGGGACAGAGAAGCTCCTACGAGCAGTACTTC. Together with reference TRBV19 and TRBJ2-7, the CDR3 gives the full variable domain: DGGITQSPKYLFRKEGQNVTLSCEQNLNHDAMYWYRQDPGQGLRLIYYSQIVNDFQKGDIAEGYSVSREKKESFPLTVTSAQKNPTAFYLCASSVGQRSSYEQYFGPGTRLTVT.

The V and J genes are TRBV19 and TRBJ2-7, with D tentatively TRBD1 (7 bases). The CDR3 is 15 amino acids. V was pared by 4 bases and J by 4 bases, with 17 bases between. Looked up from germline, CDR1 is LNHDA and CDR2 is SQIVND (reference sequence). CDR3 sequence: CASSRRQGGAYEQYF. In DNA, the CDR3 is TGTGCCAGTAGTAGAAGACAGGGAGGAGCATACGAGCAGTACTTC.